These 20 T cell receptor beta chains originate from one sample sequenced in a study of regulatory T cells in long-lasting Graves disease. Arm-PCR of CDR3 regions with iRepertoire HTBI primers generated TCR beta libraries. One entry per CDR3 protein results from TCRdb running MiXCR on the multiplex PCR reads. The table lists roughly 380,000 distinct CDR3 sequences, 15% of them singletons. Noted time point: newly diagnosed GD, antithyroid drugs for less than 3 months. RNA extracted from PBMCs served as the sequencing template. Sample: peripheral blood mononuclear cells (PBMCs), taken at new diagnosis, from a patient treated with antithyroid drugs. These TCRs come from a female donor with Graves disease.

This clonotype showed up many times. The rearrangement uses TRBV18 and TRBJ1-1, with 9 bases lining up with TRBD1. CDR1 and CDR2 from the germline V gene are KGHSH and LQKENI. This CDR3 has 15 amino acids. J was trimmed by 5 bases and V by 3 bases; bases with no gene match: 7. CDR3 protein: CASSPRTGAETEAFF. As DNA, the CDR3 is TGTGCCAGCTCACCTCGGACAGGGGCTGAAACTGAAGCTTTCTTT.

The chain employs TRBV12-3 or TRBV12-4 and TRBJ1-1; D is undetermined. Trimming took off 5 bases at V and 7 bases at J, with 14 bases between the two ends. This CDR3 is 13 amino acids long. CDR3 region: CASSPGGSNEAFF. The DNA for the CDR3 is TGTGCCAGCAGTCCGGGAGGTAGTAATGAAGCTTTCTTT.

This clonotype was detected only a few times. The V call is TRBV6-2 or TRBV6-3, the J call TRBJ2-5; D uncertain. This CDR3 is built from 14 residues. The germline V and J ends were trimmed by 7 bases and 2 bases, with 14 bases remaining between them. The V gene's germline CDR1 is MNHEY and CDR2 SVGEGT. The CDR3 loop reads CASTNGRLQETQYF. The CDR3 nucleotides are TGTGCCAGCACCAACGGGCGGTTACAAGAGACCCAGTACTTC.

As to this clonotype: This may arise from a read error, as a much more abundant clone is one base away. CDR3 sequence: CPSSYSTAWNQPQHF. The CDR3 nucleotides read TGTCCCAGCAGTTACTCGACCGCATGGAATCAGCCCCAGCATTTT. The rearrangement links TRBV3-1 to TRBJ1-5, with no clear D. This CDR3 has 15 residues. The germline gives CDR1 LGHDT, CDR2 YNNKEL (reference sequence).

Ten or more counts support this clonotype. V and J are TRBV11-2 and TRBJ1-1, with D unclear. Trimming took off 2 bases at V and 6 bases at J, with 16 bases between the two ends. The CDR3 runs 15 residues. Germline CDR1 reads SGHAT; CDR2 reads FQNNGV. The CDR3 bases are TGTGCCAGCAGCTTAATGAGGGAATTGGTGGCTGAAGCTTTCTTT. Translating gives CASSLMRELVAEAFF.

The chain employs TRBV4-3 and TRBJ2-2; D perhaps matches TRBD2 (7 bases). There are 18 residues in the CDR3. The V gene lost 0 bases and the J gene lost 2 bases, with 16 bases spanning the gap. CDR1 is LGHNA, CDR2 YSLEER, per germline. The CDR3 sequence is CASSQDERGGINTGELFF. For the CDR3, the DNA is TGCGCCAGCAGCCAAGATGAGAGGGGGGGCATCAACACCGGGGAGCTGTTTTTT.

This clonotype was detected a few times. CDR3 nucleotides: TGCGCCAGCAGCCAGGCCGGGGGGGACTGGATCACTGAAGCTTTCTTT. It encodes CASSQAGGDWITEAFF. The V call is TRBV4-1, the J call TRBJ1-1, with D possibly matching TRBD1 (5 bases). Germline values: CDR1 MGHRA, CDR2 YSYEKL. The V end was cut by 3 bases, the J end by 4 bases, with 18 bases between. There are 16 residues in the CDR3.

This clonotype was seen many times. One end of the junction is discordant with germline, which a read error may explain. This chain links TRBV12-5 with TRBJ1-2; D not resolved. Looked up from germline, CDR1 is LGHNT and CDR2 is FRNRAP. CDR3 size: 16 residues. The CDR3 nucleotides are TGTGCTAGTGGTTCGCCGGGGTCTGAGGGTCACTATAGCTACACCTTC. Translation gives CASGSPGSEGHYSYTF.

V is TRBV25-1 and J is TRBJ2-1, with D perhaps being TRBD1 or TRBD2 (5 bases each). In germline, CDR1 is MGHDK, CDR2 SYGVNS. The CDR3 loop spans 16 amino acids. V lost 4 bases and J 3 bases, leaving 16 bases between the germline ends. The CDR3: CASSAPEGGGYNEQFF. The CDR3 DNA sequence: TGTGCCAGCAGTGCCCCCGAGGGTGGGGGCTACAATGAGCAGTTCTTC.

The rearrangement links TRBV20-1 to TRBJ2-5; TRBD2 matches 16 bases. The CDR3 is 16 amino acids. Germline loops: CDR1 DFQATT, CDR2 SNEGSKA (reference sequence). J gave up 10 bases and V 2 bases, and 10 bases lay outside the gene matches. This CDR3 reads CSARSLGTSGRANQYF. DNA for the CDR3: TGCAGTGCTAGATCCCTAGGGACTAGCGGGAGGGCTAACCAGTACTTC.

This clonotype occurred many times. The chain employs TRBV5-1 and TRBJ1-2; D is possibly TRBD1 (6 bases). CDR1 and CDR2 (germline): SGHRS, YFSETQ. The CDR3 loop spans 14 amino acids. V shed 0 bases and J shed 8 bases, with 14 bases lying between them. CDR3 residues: CASSLAGGLGGYTF. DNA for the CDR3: TGCGCCAGCAGCTTGGCCGGGGGGCTCGGCGGCTACACCTTC.

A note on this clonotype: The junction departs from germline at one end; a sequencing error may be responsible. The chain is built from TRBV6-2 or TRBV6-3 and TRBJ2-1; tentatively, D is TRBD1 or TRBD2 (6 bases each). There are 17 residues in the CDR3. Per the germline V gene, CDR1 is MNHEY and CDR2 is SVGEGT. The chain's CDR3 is CTSRGLTGASSYNEQFF. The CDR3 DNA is TGTACCAGCAGAGGACTCACGGGGGCTAGCTCCTACAATGAGCAGTTCTTC.

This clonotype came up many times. The CDR3 loop reads CSARAGAEHSNQPQHF. The CDR3 DNA is TGCAGTGCTAGAGCTGGGGCAGAACATAGCAATCAGCCCCAGCATTTT. V usage is TRBV20-1 and J usage is TRBJ1-5; weak D call: TRBD1 (5 bases). The CDR3 is made up of 16 amino acids. In germline, CDR1 is DFQATT, CDR2 SNEGSKA (reference sequence). With 1 base removed from V and 0 bases from J, the gap between germline ends came to 13 bases.

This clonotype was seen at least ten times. The CDR3 sequence is CSAPRMGTEAFF. In nucleotides, the CDR3 is TGCAGTGCCCCTAGGATGGGCACTGAAGCTTTCTTT. The V call is TRBV20-1, the J call TRBJ1-1, with D unresolved. The V end lost 6 bases, the J end lost 4 bases, and 12 bases lay between the germline ends. Per germline, CDR1 DFQATT and CDR2 SNEGSKA (reference sequence). This CDR3 has 12 residues.

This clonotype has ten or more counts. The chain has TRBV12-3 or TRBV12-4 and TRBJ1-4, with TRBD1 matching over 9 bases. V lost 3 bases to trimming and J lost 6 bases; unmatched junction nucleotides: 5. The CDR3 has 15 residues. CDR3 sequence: CASSFPGQGHEKLFF. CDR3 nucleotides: TGTGCCAGCAGTTTCCCGGGACAGGGTCATGAAAAACTGTTTTTT.

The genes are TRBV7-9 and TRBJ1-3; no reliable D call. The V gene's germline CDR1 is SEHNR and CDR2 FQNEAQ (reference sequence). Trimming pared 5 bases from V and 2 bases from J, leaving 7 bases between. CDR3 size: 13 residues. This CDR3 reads CASSGSTGNTIYF. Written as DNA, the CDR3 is TGTGCCAGCAGCGGGAGCACTGGAAACACCATATATTTT.

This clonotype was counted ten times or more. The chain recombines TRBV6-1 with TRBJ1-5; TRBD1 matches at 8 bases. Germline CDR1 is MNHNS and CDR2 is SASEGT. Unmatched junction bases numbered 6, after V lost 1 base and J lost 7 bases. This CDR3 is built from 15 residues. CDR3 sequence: CASSEGQGAGQPQHF. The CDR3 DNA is TGTGCCAGCAGTGAAGGGCAGGGGGCGGGCCAGCCCCAGCATTTT.

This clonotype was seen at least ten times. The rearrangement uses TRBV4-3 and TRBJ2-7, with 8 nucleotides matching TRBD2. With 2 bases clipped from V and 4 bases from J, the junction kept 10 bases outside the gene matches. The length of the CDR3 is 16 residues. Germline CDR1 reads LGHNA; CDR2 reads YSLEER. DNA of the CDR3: TGCGCCAGCAGCCAATACCCGGGACTAGAGACTTACGAGCAGTACTTC. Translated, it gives CASSQYPGLETYEQYF.

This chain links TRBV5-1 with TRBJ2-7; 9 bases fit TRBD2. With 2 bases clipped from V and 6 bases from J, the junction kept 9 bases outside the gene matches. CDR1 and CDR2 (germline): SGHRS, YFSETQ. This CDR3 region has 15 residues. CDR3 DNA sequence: TGCGCCAGCAGCTTTCGAGCGGGAGGACTCGCCGAGCAGTACTTC. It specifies CASSFRAGGLAEQYF.

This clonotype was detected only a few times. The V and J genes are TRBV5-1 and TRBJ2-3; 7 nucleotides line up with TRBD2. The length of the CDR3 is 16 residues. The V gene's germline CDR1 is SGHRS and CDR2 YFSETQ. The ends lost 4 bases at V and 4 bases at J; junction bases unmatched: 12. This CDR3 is CASSLTPGLPPDTQYF. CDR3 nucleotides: TGCGCCAGCAGCCTTACACCGGGACTACCCCCAGATACGCAGTATTTT.